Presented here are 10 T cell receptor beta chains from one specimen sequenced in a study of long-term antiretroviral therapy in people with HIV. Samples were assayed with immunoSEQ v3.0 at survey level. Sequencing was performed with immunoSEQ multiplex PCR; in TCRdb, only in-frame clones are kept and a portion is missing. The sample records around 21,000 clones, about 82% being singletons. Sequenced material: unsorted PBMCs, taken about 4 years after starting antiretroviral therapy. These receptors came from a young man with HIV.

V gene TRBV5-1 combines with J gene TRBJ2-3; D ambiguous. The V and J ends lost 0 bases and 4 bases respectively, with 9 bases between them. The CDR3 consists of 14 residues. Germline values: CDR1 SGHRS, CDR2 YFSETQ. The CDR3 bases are TGCGCCAGCAGCTTGGACCACAGCCCAGATACGCAGTATTTT. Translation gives CASSLDHSPDTQYF.

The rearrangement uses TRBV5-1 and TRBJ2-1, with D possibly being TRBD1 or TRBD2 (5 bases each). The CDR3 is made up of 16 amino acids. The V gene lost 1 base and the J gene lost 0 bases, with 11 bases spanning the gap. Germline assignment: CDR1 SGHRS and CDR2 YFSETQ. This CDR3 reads CASSLSPGSSYNEQFF. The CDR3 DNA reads TGCGCCAGCAGCTTGTCCCCAGGGAGCTCCTACAATGAGCAGTTCTTC.

The chain's CDR3 is CACHDRANYGYTF. CDR3 DNA: TGTGCCTGCCACGACAGAGCTAACTATGGCTACACCTTC. V gene TRBV30 combines with J gene TRBJ1-2, with D possibly being TRBD1 (5 bases). Deletions cut 6 bases from V and 0 bases from J, with 11 bases between. The CDR3 spans 13 residues. CDR1 and CDR2 (germline): GTSNPN, SVGIG (reference sequence).

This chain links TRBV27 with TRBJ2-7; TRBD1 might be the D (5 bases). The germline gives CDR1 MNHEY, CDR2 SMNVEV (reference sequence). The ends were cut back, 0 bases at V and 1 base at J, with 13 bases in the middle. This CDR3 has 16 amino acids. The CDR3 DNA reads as TGTGCCAGCAGTTTATCTGGGGCTATGCAATCCTACGAGCAGTACTTC. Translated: CASSLSGAMQSYEQYF.

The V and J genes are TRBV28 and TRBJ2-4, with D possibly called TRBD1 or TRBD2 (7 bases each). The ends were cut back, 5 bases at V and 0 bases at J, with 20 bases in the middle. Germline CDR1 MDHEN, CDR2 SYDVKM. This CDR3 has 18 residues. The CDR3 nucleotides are TGTGCCAGCAGTCCACCAGGGGGGGCGCCAATAGCCAAAAACATTCAGTACTTC. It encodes CASSPPGGAPIAKNIQYF.

The chain's CDR3 is CASTSGVDEQYF. CDR3 bases: TGTGCCAGTACTAGCGGGGTCGACGAGCAGTACTTC. J is TRBJ2-7 and V is TRBV19; 9 bases fit TRBD2. This CDR3 comprises 12 residues. The V gene's germline CDR1 is LNHDA and CDR2 SQIVND (reference sequence). Unmatched junction bases numbered 3, after V lost 7 bases and J lost 5 bases.

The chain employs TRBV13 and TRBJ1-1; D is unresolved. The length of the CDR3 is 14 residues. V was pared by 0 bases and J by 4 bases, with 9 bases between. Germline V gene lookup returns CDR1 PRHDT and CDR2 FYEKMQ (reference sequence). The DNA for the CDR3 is TGTGCCAGCAGCTTAGGGACCCCGAGCACTGAAGCTTTCTTT. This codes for CASSLGTPSTEAFF.

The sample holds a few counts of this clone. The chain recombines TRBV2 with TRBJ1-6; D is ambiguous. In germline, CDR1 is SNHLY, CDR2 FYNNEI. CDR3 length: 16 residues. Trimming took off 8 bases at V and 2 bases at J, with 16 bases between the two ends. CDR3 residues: CASLNPDGPYNSPLHF. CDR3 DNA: TGTGCCAGCTTGAATCCGGACGGACCCTATAATTCACCCCTCCACTTT.

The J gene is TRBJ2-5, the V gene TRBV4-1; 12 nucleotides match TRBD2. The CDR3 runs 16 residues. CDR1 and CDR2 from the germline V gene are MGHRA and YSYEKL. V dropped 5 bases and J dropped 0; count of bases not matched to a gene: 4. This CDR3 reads CASSTSGGPYQETQYF. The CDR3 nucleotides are TGCGCCAGCAGCACTAGCGGGGGGCCGTACCAAGAGACCCAGTACTTC.

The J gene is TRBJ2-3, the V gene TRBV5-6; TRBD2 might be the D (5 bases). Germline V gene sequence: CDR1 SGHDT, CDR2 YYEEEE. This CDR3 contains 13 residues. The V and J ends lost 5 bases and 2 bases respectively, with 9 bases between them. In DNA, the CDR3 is TGTGCCAGCAGACGACTAAACACAGATACGCAGTATTTT. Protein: CASRRLNTDTQYF.